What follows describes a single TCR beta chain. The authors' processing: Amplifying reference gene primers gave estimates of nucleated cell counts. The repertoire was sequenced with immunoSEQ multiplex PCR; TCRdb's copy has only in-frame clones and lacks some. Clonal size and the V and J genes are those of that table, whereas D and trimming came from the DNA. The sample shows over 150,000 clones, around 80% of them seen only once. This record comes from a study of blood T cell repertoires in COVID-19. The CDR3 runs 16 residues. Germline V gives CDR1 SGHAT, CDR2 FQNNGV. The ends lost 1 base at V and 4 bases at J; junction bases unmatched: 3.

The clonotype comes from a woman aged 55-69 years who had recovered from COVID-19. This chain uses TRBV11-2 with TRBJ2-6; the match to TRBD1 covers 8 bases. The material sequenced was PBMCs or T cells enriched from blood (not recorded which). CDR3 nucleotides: TGTGCCAGCAGCTTAGCAGGGGGCTTAGGGGCCAACGTCCTGACTTTC. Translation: CASSLAGGLGANVLTF.